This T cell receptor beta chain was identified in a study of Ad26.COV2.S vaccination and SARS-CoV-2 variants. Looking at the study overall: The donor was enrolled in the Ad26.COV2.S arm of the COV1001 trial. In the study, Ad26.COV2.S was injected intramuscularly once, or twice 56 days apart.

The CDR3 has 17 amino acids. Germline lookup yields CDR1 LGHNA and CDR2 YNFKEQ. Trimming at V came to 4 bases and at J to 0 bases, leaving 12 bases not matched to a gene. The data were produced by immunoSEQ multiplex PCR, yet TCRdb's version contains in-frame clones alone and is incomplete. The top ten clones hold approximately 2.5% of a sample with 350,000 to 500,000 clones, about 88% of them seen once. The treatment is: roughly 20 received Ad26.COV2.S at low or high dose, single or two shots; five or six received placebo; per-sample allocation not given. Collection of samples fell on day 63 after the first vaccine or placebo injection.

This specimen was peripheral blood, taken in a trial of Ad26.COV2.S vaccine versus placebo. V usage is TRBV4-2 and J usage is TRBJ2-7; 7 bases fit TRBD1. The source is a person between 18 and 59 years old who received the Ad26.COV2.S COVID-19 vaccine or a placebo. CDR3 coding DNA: TGTGCCAGCAGCCGGAGCTGGGGACAGTTGATCTCCTACGAGCAGTACTTC. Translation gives CASSRSWGQLISYEQYF.